This TCR beta chain was recovered during a study of Tregs in tolerant kidney transplant recipients. TCRdb's copy holds only in-frame clones and misses some; the assay was immunoSEQ multiplex PCR. The sample includes about 20,000 clones, 82% seen only once; the top ten take approximately 2.7%. Germline V gives CDR1 SGHAT, CDR2 FQNNGV. The CDR3 is 13 amino acids. Comments on this clone: An end of the junction differs from the germline gene, which may be a read error.

The sequencing input was Tregs from blood. The chain combines TRBV11-2 with TRBJ1-1, with 8 bases identical to TRBD1. The source of this sequence is a human donor in good health. CDR3 region: CASSLDRGDEAFF. DNA of the CDR3: TGTGCCAGCAGCCTAGACAGGGGCGATGAAGCTTTCTTT.